Listed below are T cell receptor beta chains from one sample, sequenced in a study of graft-versus-host responses after intestinal transplantation. The repertoire was sequenced with immunoSEQ multiplex PCR; TCRdb's copy has only in-frame clones and lacks some. Of 80,000 to 95,000 clones listed, about 92% are singletons. These receptors have no identified antigens. This specimen consisted of unstimulated CD8+ T cells sorted from spleen or lymph node cells, obtained before intestinal transplant. All receptors come from a human donor who received an intestinal transplant. Each CDR3 is given without its conserved first and last residue. Size values are once, few and many counts, or a class for expanded clones, and some rows have none.

j_gene: TRBJ1-2
v_gene: TRBV7-9
abundance: -
CDR3aa: ASSTAWGDSLKDGYT

j_gene: TRBJ1-4
v_gene: TRBV4-3
abundance: -
CDR3aa: ASSQDNFPTGKLF

j_gene: TRBJ2-1
v_gene: TRBV7-2
abundance: once
CDR3aa: ASSRTTGKRNEQF

j_gene: TRBJ2-7
v_gene: TRBV7-7
abundance: -
CDR3aa: ASSLGQGHEQY

j_gene: TRBJ1-2
v_gene: TRBV7-9
abundance: -
CDR3aa: ASSLAAIGPGYT

j_gene: TRBJ1-5
v_gene: TRBV4-1
abundance: -
CDR3aa: ASSHVGERQH

j_gene: TRBJ1-1
v_gene: TRBV19
abundance: -
CDR3aa: ASSFSGQGEAF

j_gene: TRBJ1-1
v_gene: TRBV7-9
abundance: -
CDR3aa: ASSILEGDTEAF

j_gene: TRBJ2-7
v_gene: TRBV5-3
abundance: -
CDR3aa: ASSFWGGHEQY

j_gene: TRBJ1-1
v_gene: TRBV5-6
abundance: -
CDR3aa: ASSQGQITEAF

j_gene: TRBJ2-3
v_gene: TRBV19
abundance: -
CDR3aa: ASSIEASGASTDTQY

j_gene: TRBJ2-1
v_gene: TRBV7-8
abundance: -
CDR3aa: ASSLNLGGAGHYNEQF

j_gene: TRBJ2-7
v_gene: TRBV11-2
abundance: -
CDR3aa: ASSLGQLYEQY

j_gene: TRBJ2-7
v_gene: TRBV11-2
abundance: -
CDR3aa: ASSFGQGYEQY

j_gene: TRBJ2-1
v_gene: TRBV10-3
abundance: -
CDR3aa: AISSRSGTEYNEQF

j_gene: TRBJ2-1
v_gene: TRBV27
abundance: -
CDR3aa: ASSPSGGAAYNEQF

j_gene: TRBJ1-3
v_gene: TRBV21-1
abundance: -
CDR3aa: ASSNRDPPGQGEVGGNTIY

j_gene: TRBJ2-4
v_gene: TRBV9
abundance: -
CDR3aa: ASSVSTGGNIQY

j_gene: TRBJ2-1
v_gene: TRBV9
abundance: -
CDR3aa: ASSVDVTSGARSSYNEQF

j_gene: TRBJ1-2
v_gene: TRBV4-3
abundance: -
CDR3aa: ASSQEEATGGYGYT

j_gene: TRBJ1-4
v_gene: TRBV7-9
abundance: -
CDR3aa: ASSRSVSLNEKLF

j_gene: TRBJ2-7
v_gene: TRBV7-7
abundance: -
CDR3aa: AGPDGFSSYEQY

j_gene: TRBJ1-4
v_gene: TRBV14
abundance: -
CDR3aa: ASSQGRDSTNEKLF

j_gene: TRBJ1-2
v_gene: TRBV16
abundance: -
CDR3aa: ASNRGNYGYT

j_gene: TRBJ1-1
v_gene: TRBV19
abundance: once
CDR3aa: ASRQGPNTEAF

j_gene: TRBJ2-3
v_gene: TRBV4-1
abundance: -
CDR3aa: ASSLTGGTDTQY

j_gene: TRBJ1-5
v_gene: TRBV27
abundance: -
CDR3aa: ASSFRGSNQPQH

j_gene: TRBJ1-2
v_gene: TRBV7-9
abundance: -
CDR3aa: ASSSNGAKGPGGDYT

j_gene: TRBJ2-3
v_gene: TRBV27
abundance: once
CDR3aa: ASSTLRGGTDTQY

j_gene: TRBJ2-5
v_gene: TRBV9
abundance: -
CDR3aa: ASSVTTGFGETQY

j_gene: TRBJ1-2
v_gene: TRBV6-1
abundance: -
CDR3aa: ASTLGEGNLYGYT

j_gene: TRBJ1-3
v_gene: TRBV7-8
abundance: -
CDR3aa: ASSLGSSGNTIY

j_gene: TRBJ1-2
v_gene: TRBV5-1
abundance: -
CDR3aa: ASSFGGNGYT